This T cell receptor (beta chain) was captured in a study of beta chain features in type 1 diabetes. Notes on the study in general: A definitive answer on HLA type influencing TCRB rearrangement was not reached here. Patients showed naive, central memory and Treg TCRB repertoires that appeared more similar than those of healthy donors. Significant though moderate, a shortening of TCRB CDR3s appeared in all four CD4+ subsets of Type 1 diabetes patients. The study notes PCR might favor shorter templates equally in patients and controls.

CDR1 MDHEN and CDR2 SYDVKM come from the germline V gene. V lost 3 bases to trimming and J lost 1 base; unmatched junction nucleotides: 8. The CDR3 is 17 amino acids. A word on this clone: Antigen specificity is unknown.

Investigators reverse transcribed all isolated RNA, so they sequenced expressed TCRB transcripts. Here immunoSEQ multiplex PCR was the method, and the copy in TCRdb shows in-frame clones only, minus some. Among 900,000 or so clones listed, under 20% were seen once. Sample: naive CD4+ T cells from blood. The receptor was isolated from a woman aged 18-30 years in good health. The chain carries TRBV28 and TRBJ2-7, with 11 bases identical to TRBD2. DNA of the CDR3: TGTGCCAGCAGTTTGTCTAGCGGGAGGATCCTATCCTACGAGCAGTACTTC. It translates to CASSLSSGRILSYEQYF.